The 18 T cell receptor beta chains given below trace back to one sample, sequenced in a study of T cell responses to AZD1222 COVID-19 vaccine. Method: immunoSEQ multiplex PCR; TCRdb's copy keeps in-frame clones and lacks some. The sample carries about 100,000 clones, over 90% recorded once. The sample consisted of peripheral blood, taken on day 0 of AZD1222 vaccination. Receptors were obtained from an adult in good health.

The rearrangement joins TRBV4-2 to TRBJ2-7; 11 nucleotides agree with TRBD2. Germline-derived CDR1 and CDR2 are LGHNA and YNFKEQ. Trimming took 6 bases from V and 0 from J; bases not matched to a gene: 7. The CDR3 covers 16 residues. CDR3 in DNA: TGTGCCAGCAGGCAACGGCTAGCGGGAGGCTCCTACGAGCAGTACTTC. It encodes CASRQRLAGGSYEQYF.

The rearrangement joins TRBV6-5 to TRBJ2-5; D may be TRBD2 (5 bases). The CDR3 runs to 13 residues. CDR1 is MNHEY, CDR2 SVGAGI, per germline. The V gene lost 6 bases and the J gene lost 9 bases, with 17 bases spanning the gap. DNA for the CDR3: TGTGCCAGCAGCTCTCAGCGCCTTAGCGCCCAGTACTTC. Encoded protein: CASSSQRLSAQYF.

The genes are TRBV6-5 and TRBJ1-2; tentative D call: TRBD1 (6 bases). With 0 bases removed from V and 8 bases from J, the gap between germline ends came to 16 bases. The CDR3 length is 15 residues. Germline assignment: CDR1 MNHEY and CDR2 SVGAGI. DNA for the CDR3: TGTGCCAGCAGTTACTCGGGCACAGGGTCGGAAGGCTACACCTTC. This encodes CASSYSGTGSEGYTF.

This clone occurred once. The chain joins TRBV3-1 (or the pseudogene TRBV3-2) to TRBJ2-1; TRBD2 matches at 9 bases. The CDR3 consists of 16 residues. The V gene's germline CDR1 is LGHDT and CDR2 YNNKEL (reference sequence). J gave up 8 bases and V 1 base, and 9 bases lay outside the gene matches. This CDR3 is CASSQVFGGRAHEQFF. The CDR3 nucleotides read TGTGCCAGCAGCCAAGTTTTCGGCGGGAGGGCCCATGAGCAGTTCTTC.

In DNA form, the CDR3 reads TGCAGCGTTGGGGGAGATGAGCAGTTCTTC. Its translation: CSVGGDEQFF. This chain links TRBV29-1 with TRBJ2-1, with D possibly matching TRBD2 (5 bases). Trimming shortened V by 4 bases and J by 8 bases, and 6 bases separated the two germline ends. CDR3 size: 10 residues. Germline V gene lookup returns CDR1 SQVTM and CDR2 ANQGSEA.

The chain employs TRBV2 and TRBJ1-1, with a possible D match to TRBD1 (6 bases). V shed 3 bases and J shed 9 bases, with 14 bases lying between them. The CDR3 is 13 amino acids. CDR1 and CDR2 (germline): SNHLY, FYNNEI. The CDR3 is CASSDITGMKAFF. The DNA for the CDR3 is TGTGCCAGCAGTGATATTACAGGGATGAAAGCTTTCTTT.

V gene TRBV6-5 combines with J gene TRBJ2-7; 7 bases are a match to TRBD2. V was clipped by 6 bases and J by 2 bases; unmatched bases: 10. Looked up from germline, CDR1 is MNHEY and CDR2 is SVGAGI. The CDR3 is 15 residues long. The CDR3 bases are TGTGCCAGCAGAATTACGGGGGGACCTACCTACGAGCAGTACTTC. Translated, it gives CASRITGGPTYEQYF.

The chain is built from TRBV24-1 and TRBJ2-1, with 12 nucleotides matching TRBD2. This CDR3 has 17 residues. The germline V gene encodes CDR1 KGHDR and CDR2 SFDVKD. V lost 0 bases to trimming and J lost 6 bases; unmatched junction nucleotides: 5. CDR3 nucleotide sequence: TGTGCCACCAGTGATTTGTCGACTAGCGGGAGCATCAATGAGCAGTTCTTC. Translation gives CATSDLSTSGSINEQFF.

J is TRBJ1-5 and V is TRBV2; tentative D call: TRBD1 (6 bases). The ends were cut back, 5 bases at V and 6 bases at J, with 23 bases in the middle. Germline V gene data show CDR1 as SNHLY and CDR2 as FYNNEI. The CDR3 extends over 17 amino acids. CDR3 coding DNA: TGTGCCAGCAGTATATGGGGGACAACGACATCGAGTCAGCCCCAGCATTTT. This translates into CASSIWGTTTSSQPQHF.

The V call is TRBV18, the J call TRBJ1-5; D unclear. Trimming cost V 1 base and J 5 bases, with 6 bases left between them. Germline CDR1 and CDR2: KGHSH and LQKENI. The CDR3 is 13 amino acids. The CDR3 loop reads CASSPRGDQPQHF. DNA of the CDR3: TGTGCCAGCTCACCACGCGGGGATCAGCCCCAGCATTTT.

This clone was seen at least ten times. The V call is TRBV2, the J call TRBJ2-2; D may correspond to TRBD1 or TRBD2 (5 bases each). The CDR3 is 13 residues long. Germline values: CDR1 SNHLY, CDR2 FYNNEI. Trimming took off 6 bases at V and 4 bases at J, with 9 bases between the two ends. This CDR3 is CASRPGPTGELFF. The DNA of the CDR3 is TGTGCCAGCAGGCCGGGACCCACCGGGGAGCTGTTTTTT.

The chain couples TRBV7-9 to TRBJ2-3; D is ambiguous. The CDR3 length is 11 residues. The germline V and J ends were trimmed by 6 bases and 10 bases, with 11 bases remaining between them. Per germline, CDR1 SEHNR and CDR2 FQNEAQ (reference sequence). CDR3 protein: CASSSPQAQYF. As DNA, the CDR3 is TGTGCCAGCAGTTCCCCGCAGGCGCAGTATTTT.

The V call is TRBV5-4, the J call TRBJ2-5, with 10 bases matching TRBD1. Germline values: CDR1 SGHNT, CDR2 YYREEE (reference sequence). J was trimmed by 9 bases and V by 4 bases; bases with no gene match: 15. The CDR3 is 16 residues long. The CDR3 DNA sequence: TGTGCCAGCAGCATTTCTGCGACAGGGGGCTCGGGGGCCCAGTACTTC. Protein product: CASSISATGGSGAQYF.

This chain uses TRBV5-1 with TRBJ2-7, with D possibly matching TRBD1 (7 bases). Germline lookup yields CDR1 SGHRS and CDR2 YFSETQ. The ends were cut back, 2 bases at V and 5 bases at J, with 11 bases in the middle. The CDR3 extends over 13 amino acids. As DNA, the CDR3 is TGCGCCAGCAGCTTCGGAGGGGGCGACGAGCAGTACTTC. Its translation is CASSFGGGDEQYF.

The chain employs TRBV29-1 and TRBJ2-1, with D possibly matching TRBD2 (6 bases). The germline gives CDR1 SQVTM, CDR2 ANQGSEA. The V and J ends lost 3 bases and 4 bases respectively, with 16 bases between them. This CDR3 spans 15 amino acids. In DNA form, the CDR3 reads TGCAGCGTTGAGGCGCGGCTAGCGCAATACAATGAGCAGTTCTTC. It translates to CSVEARLAQYNEQFF.

This clone appeared many times. The chain employs TRBV3-1 (or the pseudogene TRBV3-2) and TRBJ2-2; a weak D match, TRBD2 (5 bases). This CDR3 region has 17 residues. Per germline, CDR1 LGHDT and CDR2 YNNKEL (reference sequence). V was shortened by 4 bases and J by 2 bases, with 17 bases between the two germline ends. CDR3 amino acids: CASSPHLFRGNTGELFF. The CDR3 DNA is TGTGCCAGCAGCCCCCATTTATTCCGGGGAAACACCGGGGAGCTGTTTTTT.

The chain employs TRBV9 and TRBJ2-3, with D possibly matching TRBD2 (6 bases). With 0 bases removed from V and 0 bases from J, the gap between germline ends came to 14 bases. CDR1 and CDR2 from the germline V gene are SGDLS and YYNGEE. The CDR3 has 17 amino acids. The CDR3 DNA follows: TGTGCCAGCAGCGTAGCCGCCCGGGCGGGAAGCACAGATACGCAGTATTTT. It is translated as CASSVAARAGSTDTQYF.

The chain links TRBV18 to TRBJ1-6, with 7 bases identical to TRBD1. The CDR3 covers 14 residues. Germline CDR1 is KGHSH and CDR2 is LQKENI. V was pared by 8 bases and J by 8 bases, with 9 bases of the junction left unmatched. CDR3 DNA: TGTGCCAGCAGACAGGGCCGAGGAGATTCACCCCTCCACTTT. This codes for CASRQGRGDSPLHF.